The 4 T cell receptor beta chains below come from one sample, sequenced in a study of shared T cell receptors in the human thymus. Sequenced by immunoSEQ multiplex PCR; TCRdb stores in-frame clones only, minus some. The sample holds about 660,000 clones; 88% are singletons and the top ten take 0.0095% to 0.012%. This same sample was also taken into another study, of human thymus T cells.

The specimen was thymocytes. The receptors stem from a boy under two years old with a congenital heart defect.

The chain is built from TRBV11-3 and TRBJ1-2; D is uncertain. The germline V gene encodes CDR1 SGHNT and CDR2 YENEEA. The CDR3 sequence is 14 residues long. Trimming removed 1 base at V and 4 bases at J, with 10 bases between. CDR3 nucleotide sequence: TGTGCCAGCAGCTTAGGGTCTACTCGCTATGGCTACACCTTC. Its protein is CASSLGSTRYGYTF.

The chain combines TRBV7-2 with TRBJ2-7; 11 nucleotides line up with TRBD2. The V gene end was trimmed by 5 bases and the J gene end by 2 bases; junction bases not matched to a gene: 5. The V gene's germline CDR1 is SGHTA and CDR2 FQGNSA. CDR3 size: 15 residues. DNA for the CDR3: TGTGCCAGCAGCCTACGACTAGCGGGGACCTACGAGCAGTACTTC. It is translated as CASSLRLAGTYEQYF.

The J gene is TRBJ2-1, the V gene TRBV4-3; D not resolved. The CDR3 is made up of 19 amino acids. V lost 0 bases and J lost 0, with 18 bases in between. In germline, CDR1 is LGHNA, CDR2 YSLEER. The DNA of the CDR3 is TGCGCCAGCAGCCAAGAGTCCTCGCCTGGCGGCAGCTCCTACAATGAGCAGTTCTTC. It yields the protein CASSQESSPGGSSYNEQFF.

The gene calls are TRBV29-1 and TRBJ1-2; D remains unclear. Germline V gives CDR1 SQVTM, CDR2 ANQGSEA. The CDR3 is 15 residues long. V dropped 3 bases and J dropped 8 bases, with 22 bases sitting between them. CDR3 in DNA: TGCAGCGTTGACGATCGCCCCCCCACTTTGGGCGGCTACACCTTC. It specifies CSVDDRPPTLGGYTF.